Listed here are 28 T cell receptor beta chains from one sample, sequenced in a study of cytomegalovirus exposure and HLA in healthy donors. Assay used: immunoSEQ multiplex PCR; TCRdb lists only in-frame clones, some missing. Altogether approximately 120,000 clones are present, 70% to 90% being singletons, with the ten largest covering about 1.9%. The sequencing sample was made of PBMCs. These receptors all come from a woman under 30 in good health and CMV-seronegative.

The chain uses TRBV7-9 and TRBJ1-2; D is perhaps TRBD1 (6 bases). This CDR3 is 14 amino acids long. V lost 1 base and J lost 4, with 10 bases in between. CDR1 is SEHNR, CDR2 FQNEAQ, per germline (reference sequence). This CDR3 is CASSLVGGAYGYTF. CDR3 bases: TGTGCCAGCAGCTTAGTAGGGGGAGCCTATGGCTACACCTTC.

This clone was seen more than once but under ten times. This chain connects TRBV29-1 to TRBJ2-2, with 10 bases that match TRBD2. Germline V gene sequence: CDR1 SQVTM, CDR2 ANQGSEA. The CDR3 covers 13 residues. The junction had 3 bases not matched to a gene; V was cut back by 5 bases and J by 6 bases. The CDR3 region is CSVLAGVSGELFF. Here the CDR3 DNA reads TGCAGCGTTCTAGCGGGAGTATCCGGGGAGCTGTTTTTT.

The V gene is TRBV6-4, the J gene TRBJ2-2; D is undetermined. Trimming took 0 bases from V and 4 from J, leaving 9 bases between them. This CDR3 is built from 15 residues. Germline CDR1 is MRHNA and CDR2 is SNTAGT. CDR3 loop: CASSDSGHPTGELFF. CDR3 in DNA: TGTGCCAGCAGTGACTCGGGCCACCCCACCGGGGAGCTGTTTTTT.

CDR3 nucleotides: TGTGCCAGCAGGGCACCCGGGACTAGCGGGAGAAGGCAGTACTTC. Its protein is CASRAPGTSGRRQYF. The chain links TRBV6-5 to TRBJ2-7, with 14 bases aligning to TRBD2. This CDR3 region has 15 residues. CDR1 MNHEY and CDR2 SVGAGI come from the germline V gene. The V gene end was trimmed by 6 bases and the J gene end by 9 bases; junction bases not matched to a gene: 10.

The rearrangement joins TRBV27 to TRBJ2-2; 9 nucleotides match TRBD1. Trimming took 3 bases from V and 2 from J; bases not matched to a gene: 4. The CDR3 consists of 16 residues. Per the germline V gene, CDR1 is MNHEY and CDR2 is SMNVEV (reference sequence). CDR3 region: CASSLGGQGNTGELFF. Here the CDR3 DNA reads TGTGCCAGCAGTTTGGGGGGACAGGGTAACACCGGGGAGCTGTTTTTT.

This clone was counted a few times. The chain couples TRBV4-1 to TRBJ2-7; D is perhaps TRBD2 (6 bases). This CDR3 spans 14 amino acids. The V gene's germline CDR1 is MGHRA and CDR2 YSYEKL. Trimming cost V 7 bases and J 2 bases, with 15 bases left between them. CDR3: CASIRGTPAYEQYF. The DNA for the CDR3 is TGCGCCAGCATTCGCGGGACGCCAGCCTACGAGCAGTACTTC.

The chain recombines TRBV19 with TRBJ2-7, with 9 positions matching TRBD2. Germline assignment: CDR1 LNHDA and CDR2 SQIVND (reference sequence). The CDR3 is 15 residues long. The trim removed 2 bases at V and 9 bases at J, leaving 11 bases unmatched. The CDR3 DNA reads TGTGCCAGTAGTATATCCCTGACTAGCGGAACCTGGCAGTACTTC. It is translated as CASSISLTSGTWQYF.

The V gene is TRBV5-4, the J gene TRBJ2-5, with 15 bases that match TRBD2. Germline assignment: CDR1 SGHNT and CDR2 YYREEE (reference sequence). The junction had 3 bases not matched to a gene; V was cut back by 1 base and J by 2 bases. This CDR3 is built from 17 residues. The CDR3 protein is CASSLSGLAGGQETQYF. In nucleotides, the CDR3 is TGTGCCAGCAGCTTGAGTGGACTAGCGGGGGGGCAAGAGACCCAGTACTTC.

This chain connects TRBV27 to TRBJ1-1, with D perhaps matching TRBD1 (5 bases). The CDR3 sequence is 16 residues long. Trimming removed 1 base from V and 6 bases from J, with 18 bases in between. Germline CDR1 MNHEY, CDR2 SMNVEV (reference sequence). The CDR3 DNA is TGTGCCAGCAGTTTATATTTAGGTTCGGGGGACGCTGAAGCTTTCTTT. It codes for CASSLYLGSGDAEAFF.

The rearrangement links TRBV30 to TRBJ1-6; D perhaps matches TRBD1 (5 bases). This CDR3 is 15 amino acids long. V lost 7 bases and J lost 0, with 13 bases in between. Germline V gene sequence: CDR1 GTSNPN, CDR2 SVGIG (reference sequence). CDR3 bases: TGTGCCTCCACGACAGAGAGCTCCTATAATTCACCCCTCCACTTT. Its translation is CASTTESSYNSPLHF.

The V and J genes are TRBV13 and TRBJ2-6, with a tentative D call TRBD2 (6 bases). Trimming took 4 bases from V and 1 from J, leaving 14 bases between them. This CDR3 is 17 amino acids long. Per the germline V gene, CDR1 is PRHDT and CDR2 is FYEKMQ (reference sequence). CDR3 in amino acids: CASSSRLGKSGANVLTF. CDR3 in DNA: TGTGCCAGCAGCTCCCGACTAGGCAAGTCTGGGGCCAACGTCCTGACTTTC.

The rearrangement joins TRBV27 to TRBJ2-3; 11 bases fit TRBD2. The germline CDR1 and CDR2 sequences are MNHEY and SMNVEV (reference sequence). V lost 5 bases and J lost 3; bases outside the gene matches: 4. This CDR3 is built from 15 residues. The CDR3 nucleotides are TGTGCCAGCAGTCAGATAGCGGGGGGGACAGATACGCAGTATTTT. It translates to CASSQIAGGTDTQYF.

This clone has a handful of counts. The V and J genes are TRBV7-8 and TRBJ2-7; TRBD2 might be the D (6 bases). Germline assignment: CDR1 SGHVS and CDR2 FQNEAQ. The CDR3 has 15 amino acids. Trimming pared 8 bases from V and 5 bases from J, leaving 22 bases between. CDR3 DNA: TGTGCCAGCCATAGGGGCGGGACCACGTCCAACGAGCAGTACTTC. Protein sequence: CASHRGGTTSNEQYF.

DNA of the CDR3: TGCGCCAGCAGCTTGGACAGCTTATACACCTACGAGCAGTACTTC. Encoded protein: CASSLDSLYTYEQYF. The chain has TRBV5-1 and TRBJ2-7; D is unresolved. Germline assignment: CDR1 SGHRS and CDR2 YFSETQ. Between the trimmed V and J ends, which lost 0 bases and 2 bases, there was a span of 12 bases. This CDR3 is 15 amino acids long.

This chain links TRBV28 with TRBJ1-3; D uncertain. CDR1 MDHEN and CDR2 SYDVKM come from the germline V gene. The CDR3 extends over 15 amino acids. V was trimmed by 1 base and J by 4 bases, leaving 11 bases between them. Written as DNA, the CDR3 is TGTGCCAGCAGTTTATTGTCCGGGTCCGGAAACACCATATATTTT. Translation: CASSLLSGSGNTIYF.

This sequence joins TRBV5-4 and TRBJ2-1; tentatively, D is TRBD1 (6 bases). Deletions cut 4 bases from V and 3 bases from J, with 11 bases between. Germline V lookup: CDR1 SGHNT, CDR2 YYREEE (reference sequence). This CDR3 has 14 residues. CDR3 sequence reads: CASSTKTGYNEQFF. The CDR3 nucleotides read TGTGCCAGCAGCACGAAGACAGGCTACAATGAGCAGTTCTTC.

V gene TRBV9 combines with J gene TRBJ1-2; 8 bases fit TRBD1. The CDR3 sequence is 17 residues long. Germline CDR1 reads SGDLS; CDR2 reads YYNGEE. Unmatched junction bases numbered 13, after V lost 0 bases and J lost 6 bases. The CDR3 nucleotides read TGTGCCAGCAGCGTAGTAGAGATGGACAGGGTGGGCCATGGCTACACCTTC. Translating it yields CASSVVEMDRVGHGYTF.

The J gene is TRBJ2-3, the V gene TRBV27, with D possibly TRBD2 on 6 matching bases. Trimming took off 6 bases at V and 11 bases at J, with 21 bases between the two ends. CDR1 and CDR2 (germline): MNHEY, SMNVEV (reference sequence). This CDR3 comprises 14 residues. The DNA for the CDR3 is TGTGCCAGCAGCTTAGGGATGGGGGGTCGGGAGCAGTATTTT. This codes for CASSLGMGGREQYF.

Written as DNA, the CDR3 is TGTGCCAGCAGTTTCCCGGGAGTGGGCAATCAGCCCCAGCATTTT. Translating gives CASSFPGVGNQPQHF. The chain combines TRBV28 with TRBJ1-5; unclear D gene. The V and J ends lost 3 bases and 2 bases respectively, with 11 bases between them. Germline CDR1 and CDR2: MDHEN and SYDVKM. This CDR3 has 15 residues.

This chain links TRBV5-6 with TRBJ1-1, with a weak D call TRBD1 (6 bases). Germline V gene data show CDR1 as SGHDT and CDR2 as YYEEEE. The CDR3 length is 15 residues. The V and J ends lost 4 bases and 0 bases respectively, with 13 bases between them. The CDR3 loop reads CASSLGASLNTEAFF. The DNA of the CDR3 is TGTGCCAGCAGCCTGGGGGCTTCCCTGAACACTGAAGCTTTCTTT.

The V call is TRBV28, the J call TRBJ1-2, with D unresolved. The CDR3 length is 15 residues. Germline values: CDR1 MDHEN, CDR2 SYDVKM. Trimming shortened V by 7 bases and J by 5 bases, and 20 bases separated the two germline ends. CDR3 coding DNA: TGTGCCAGCAATGAGGTCAGAGGGATTAGGTATGGCTACACCTTC. It specifies CASNEVRGIRYGYTF.

This chain joins TRBV7-9 and TRBJ2-7, with D perhaps matching TRBD2 (5 bases). The CDR3 has 16 amino acids. Germline V CDR1 and CDR2: SEHNR, FQNEAQ (reference sequence). Trimming took off 1 base at V and 7 bases at J, with 20 bases between the two ends. In DNA, the CDR3 is TGTGCCAGCAGCTTAGTCTGCACTAGGGATGAGTGTGAGCAGTACTTC. This gives the protein CASSLVCTRDECEQYF.

CDR3 nucleotides: TGTGCCAGCAGCCTTGCGGGGAGGACGAACACTGAAGCTTTCTTT. Its protein product is CASSLAGRTNTEAFF. The chain is built from TRBV28 and TRBJ1-1; D unresolved. The CDR3 covers 15 residues. Germline CDR1 and CDR2: MDHEN and SYDVKM. V was trimmed by 6 bases and J by 1 base, leaving 15 bases between them.

The chain couples TRBV4-3 to TRBJ2-2; TRBD1 agrees at 11 bases. Germline assignment: CDR1 LGHNA and CDR2 YSLEER. The CDR3 length is 16 residues. V gave up 4 bases and J gave up 4 bases; unmatched junction bases: 5. CDR3 DNA sequence: TGCGCCAGCAGCCTCGGGACAGGGGGGGTCACCGGGGAGCTGTTTTTT. Protein product: CASSLGTGGVTGELFF.

The V and J genes are TRBV9 and TRBJ1-4; TRBD1 matches at 7 bases. V lost 4 bases and J lost 8; bases outside the gene matches: 11. CDR1 SGDLS and CDR2 YYNGEE come from the germline V gene. The CDR3 runs to 15 residues. The CDR3 spells CASSLQTGLREKLFF. CDR3 in DNA: TGTGCCAGCAGCCTCCAGACAGGGCTGAGAGAAAAACTGTTTTTT.

The chain combines TRBV30 with TRBJ1-2; 8 nucleotides line up with TRBD1. There are 16 residues in the CDR3. Germline CDR1 GTSNPN, CDR2 SVGIG (reference sequence). V gave up 0 bases and J gave up 8 bases; unmatched junction bases: 14. CDR3 DNA sequence: TGTGCCTGGAGTGTAAGACAGGGGATCGGTGTGGGAGGCTACACCTTC. This gives the protein CAWSVRQGIGVGGYTF.

The V gene is TRBV6-5, the J gene TRBJ2-7; possible D gene TRBD1, 5 bases. Germline V gene data show CDR1 as MNHEY and CDR2 as SVGAGI. Trimming removed 10 bases from V and 4 bases from J, with 17 bases in between. The CDR3 is made up of 13 amino acids. The CDR3 nucleotides are TGTGCCACAATTCCTACAGGACGGTACGAGCAGTACTTC. Protein: CATIPTGRYEQYF.

In nucleotides, the CDR3 is TGTGCCAGCAGCCGAGGGACAGCCTCCTCCTACAATGAGCAGTTCTTC. Translated: CASSRGTASSYNEQFF. The chain links TRBV14 to TRBJ2-1, with 7 bases matching TRBD1. Trimming at V came to 4 bases and at J to 0 bases, leaving 6 bases not matched to a gene. Per the germline V gene, CDR1 is SGHDN and CDR2 is FVKESK. This CDR3 comprises 16 residues.